These 10 T cell receptor beta chains were sequenced from one sample in a study of human T cells and chemical hapten exposure. Time point meaning: patch test 1, 2 weeks after DPC sensitization. The treatment here: therapeutic diphenylcyclopropenone sensitization with weekly scalp DPC. TCRdb itself ran the RACE reads through MiXCR, one entry per CDR3 protein. The sample holds about 69,000 distinct CDR3 sequences, 30% to 35% seen once. The sequences come from whole blood, collected in connection with sensitization to the hapten diphenylcyclopropenone (DPC). The receptors shown here come from a man aged 40-50 years with alopecia areata. Some clones in this sample may be carry-over from other donors' samples.

This clonotype was counted only a few times. The CDR3 nucleotides read TGTGCCAGCAGTGAAAGGGACTTCCTTAACACCGGGGAGCTGTTTTTT. Translating gives CASSERDFLNTGELFF. The V gene is TRBV6-1, the J gene TRBJ2-2; TRBD2 is a possible D gene (6 bases). Germline CDR1 MNHNS, CDR2 SASEGT. V gave up 2 bases and J gave up 2 bases, with 12 bases separating them. The CDR3 runs to 16 residues.

The V call is TRBV30, the J call TRBJ2-4; 13 bases match TRBD2. The CDR3 covers 18 residues. Germline V lookup: CDR1 GTSNPN, CDR2 SVGIG (reference sequence). The trim removed 0 bases at V and 0 bases at J, leaving 5 bases unmatched. The CDR3 coding sequence is TGTGCCTGGAGTGTAGGGACTAGCGGGGTTCTAGCCAAAAACATTCAGTACTTC. Its translation is CAWSVGTSGVLAKNIQYF. Variable domain in full (rest from reference TRBV30 and TRBJ2-4): SQTIHQWPATLVQPVGSPLSLECTVEGTSNPNLYWYRQAAGRGLQLLFYSVGIGQISSEVPQNLSASRPQDRQFILSSKKLLLSDSGFYLCAWSVGTSGVLAKNIQYFGAGTRLSVL.

V usage is TRBV29-1 and J usage is TRBJ2-1; TRBD2 agrees at 9 bases. Unmatched junction bases numbered 12, after V lost 6 bases and J lost 6 bases. This CDR3 has 15 residues. Germline V gives CDR1 SQVTM, CDR2 ANQGSEA. DNA of the CDR3: TGCAGCGTCTCCGGAGTAGCGGGAGTAGGCAATGAGCAGTTCTTC. Amino acids: CSVSGVAGVGNEQFF.

CDR3 loop: CASSSDRDFTDTQYF. CDR3 sequence (DNA): TGTGCCAGCAGTTCCGACAGGGACTTTACAGATACGCAGTATTTT. The chain carries TRBV6-5 and TRBJ2-3; perhaps TRBD1 as D (7 bases). This CDR3 is built from 15 residues. In germline, CDR1 is MNHEY, CDR2 SVGAGI. The V and J ends lost 4 bases and 3 bases respectively, with 14 bases between them.

In its sample, this clonotype was seen a few times. The V and J genes are TRBV6-5 and TRBJ2-2, with D maybe TRBD2 (7 bases). The CDR3 sequence is 15 residues long. Germline assignment: CDR1 MNHEY and CDR2 SVGAGI. Deletions cut 7 bases from V and 0 bases from J, with 12 bases between. As DNA, the CDR3 is TGTGCCAGCACCTTAGGGGGGGCGAACACCGGGGAGCTGTTTTTT. Residues: CASTLGGANTGELFF.

The chain joins TRBV7-2 to TRBJ2-3, with D unresolved. The CDR3 is 13 amino acids. CDR1 is SGHTA and CDR2 is FQGNSA in the germline V gene. V dropped 3 bases and J dropped 0 bases, with 4 bases sitting between them. This chain's CDR3 is CASSFDSTDTQYF. In nucleotides, the CDR3 is TGTGCCAGCAGCTTTGACAGCACAGATACGCAGTATTTT. Using reference TRBV7-2 and TRBJ2-3 for the parts outside the CDR3, the full variable domain is GAGVSQSPSNKVTEKGKDVELRCDPISGHTALYWYRQSLGQGLEFLIYFQGNSAPDKSGLPSDRFSAERTGGSVSTLTIQRTQQEDSAVYLCASSFDSTDTQYFGPGTRLTVL.

V is TRBV24-1 and J is TRBJ2-1; D ambiguous. Germline V gene data show CDR1 as KGHDR and CDR2 as SFDVKD. The CDR3 extends over 11 amino acids. Trimming took off 9 bases at V and 3 bases at J, with 5 bases between the two ends. CDR3 nucleotide sequence: TGTGCCACCGGAAGCTACAATGAGCAGTTCTTC. Translated: CATGSYNEQFF.

J is TRBJ2-7 and V is TRBV5-1, with TRBD2 matching 7 bases. This CDR3 region has 14 residues. Germline CDR1 reads SGHRS; CDR2 reads YFSETQ. Trimming took 4 bases from V and 0 from J; bases not matched to a gene: 4. The CDR3 region has the DNA TGCGCCAGCAGCCCTAGCGGAGCCTCCTACGAGCAGTACTTC. As protein: CASSPSGASYEQYF. The variable domain in full, completed from reference TRBV5-1 and TRBJ2-7, reads KAGVTQTPRYLIKTRGQQVTLSCSPISGHRSVSWYQQTPGQGLQFLFEYFSETQRNKGNFPGRFSGRQFSNSRSEMNVSTLELGDSALYLCASSPSGASYEQYFGPGTRLTVT.

The genes are TRBV19 and TRBJ1-1; D is ambiguous. V gave up 6 bases and J gave up 4 bases, with 12 bases separating them. The CDR3 length is 13 residues. Germline V gene sequence: CDR1 LNHDA, CDR2 SQIVND (reference sequence). CDR3 amino acids: CASSLNKGTEAFF. The CDR3 bases are TGTGCCAGTAGCTTGAACAAGGGCACTGAAGCTTTCTTT.

The V gene is TRBV29-1, the J gene TRBJ2-7; 8 bases align to TRBD1. V trimming: 7 bases; J trimming: 7 bases; junction bases outside the gene matches: 9. The germline V gene has CDR1 SQVTM and CDR2 ANQGSEA. The CDR3 contains 12 residues. The chain's CDR3 is CSGGQGSREQYF. In DNA, the CDR3 is TGCAGCGGAGGACAGGGTTCGCGGGAGCAGTACTTC.